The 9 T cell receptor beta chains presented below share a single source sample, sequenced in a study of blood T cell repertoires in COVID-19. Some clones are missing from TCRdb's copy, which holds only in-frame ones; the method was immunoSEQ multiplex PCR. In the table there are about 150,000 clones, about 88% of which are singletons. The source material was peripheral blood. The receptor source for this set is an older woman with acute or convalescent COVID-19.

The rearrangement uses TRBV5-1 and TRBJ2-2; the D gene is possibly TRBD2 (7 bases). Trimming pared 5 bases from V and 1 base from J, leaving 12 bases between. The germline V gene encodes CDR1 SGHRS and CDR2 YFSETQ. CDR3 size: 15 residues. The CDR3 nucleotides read TGCGCCAGCAGGGGAGGGGGTCAGAACACCGGGGAGCTGTTTTTT. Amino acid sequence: CASRGGGQNTGELFF.

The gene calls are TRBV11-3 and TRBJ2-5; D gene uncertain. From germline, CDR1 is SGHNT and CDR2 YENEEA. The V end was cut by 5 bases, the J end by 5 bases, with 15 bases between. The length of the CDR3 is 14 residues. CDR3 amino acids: CASSPDGNGETQYF. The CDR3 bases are TGTGCCAGCAGCCCCGATGGTAACGGGGAGACCCAGTACTTC. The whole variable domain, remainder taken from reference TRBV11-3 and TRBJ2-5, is EAGVVQSPRYKIIEKKQPVAFWCNPISGHNTLYWYLQNLGQGPELLIRYENEEAVDDSQLPKDRFSAERLKGVDSTLKIQPAELGDSAVYLCASSPDGNGETQYFGPGTRLLVL.

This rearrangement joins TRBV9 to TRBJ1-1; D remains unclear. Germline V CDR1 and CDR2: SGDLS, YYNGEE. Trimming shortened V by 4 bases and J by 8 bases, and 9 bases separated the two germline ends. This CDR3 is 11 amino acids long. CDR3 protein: CASSLGTEAFF. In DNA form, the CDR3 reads TGTGCCAGCAGCCTAGGTACAGAAGCTTTCTTT.

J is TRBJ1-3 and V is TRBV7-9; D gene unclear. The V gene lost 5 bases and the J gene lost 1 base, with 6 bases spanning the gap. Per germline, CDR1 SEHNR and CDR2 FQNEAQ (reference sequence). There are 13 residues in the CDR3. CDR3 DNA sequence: TGTGCCAGCAGCCTCTATTCTGGAAACACCATATATTTT. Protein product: CASSLYSGNTIYF.

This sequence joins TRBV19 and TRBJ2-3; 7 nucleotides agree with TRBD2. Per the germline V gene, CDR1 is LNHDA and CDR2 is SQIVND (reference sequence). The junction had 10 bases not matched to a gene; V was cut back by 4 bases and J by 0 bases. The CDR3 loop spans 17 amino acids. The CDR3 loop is CASSTWESGISTDTQYF. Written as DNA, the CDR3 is TGTGCCAGTAGTACATGGGAAAGCGGGATAAGCACAGATACGCAGTATTTT.

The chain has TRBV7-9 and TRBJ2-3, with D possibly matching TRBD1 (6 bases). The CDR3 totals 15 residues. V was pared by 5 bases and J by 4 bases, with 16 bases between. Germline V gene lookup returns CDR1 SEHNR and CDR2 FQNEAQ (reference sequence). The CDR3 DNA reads TGTGCCAGCAGCCCACGGCCAGGGGTCGCAGATACGCAGTATTTT. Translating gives CASSPRPGVADTQYF.

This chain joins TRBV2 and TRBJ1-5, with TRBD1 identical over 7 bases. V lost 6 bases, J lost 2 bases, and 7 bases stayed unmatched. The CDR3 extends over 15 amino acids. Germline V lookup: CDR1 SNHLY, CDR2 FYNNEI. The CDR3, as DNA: TGTGCCAGCAGGGGGACCGGGACAGGCAATCAGCCCCAGCATTTT. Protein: CASRGTGTGNQPQHF.

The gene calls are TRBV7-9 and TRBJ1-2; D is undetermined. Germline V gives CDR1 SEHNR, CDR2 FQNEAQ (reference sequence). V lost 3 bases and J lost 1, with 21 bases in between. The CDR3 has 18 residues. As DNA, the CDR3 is TGTGCCAGCAGCTTCCGAGGAAGAGGGATTCCCCTTAACTATGGCTACACCTTC. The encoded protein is CASSFRGRGIPLNYGYTF. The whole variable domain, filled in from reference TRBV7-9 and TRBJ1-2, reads DTGVSQNPRHKITKRGQNVTFRCDPISEHNRLYWYRQTLGQGPEFLTYFQNEAQLEKSRLLSDRFSAERPKGSFSTLEIQRTEQGDSAMYLCASSFRGRGIPLNYGYTFGSGTRLTVV.

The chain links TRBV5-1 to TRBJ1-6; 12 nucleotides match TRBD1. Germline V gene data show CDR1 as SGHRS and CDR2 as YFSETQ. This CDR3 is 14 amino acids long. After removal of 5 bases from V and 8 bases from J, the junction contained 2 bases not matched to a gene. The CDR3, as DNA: TGCGCCAGCAGGGGGACAGGGGGCGATTCACCCCTCCACTTT. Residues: CASRGTGGDSPLHF.